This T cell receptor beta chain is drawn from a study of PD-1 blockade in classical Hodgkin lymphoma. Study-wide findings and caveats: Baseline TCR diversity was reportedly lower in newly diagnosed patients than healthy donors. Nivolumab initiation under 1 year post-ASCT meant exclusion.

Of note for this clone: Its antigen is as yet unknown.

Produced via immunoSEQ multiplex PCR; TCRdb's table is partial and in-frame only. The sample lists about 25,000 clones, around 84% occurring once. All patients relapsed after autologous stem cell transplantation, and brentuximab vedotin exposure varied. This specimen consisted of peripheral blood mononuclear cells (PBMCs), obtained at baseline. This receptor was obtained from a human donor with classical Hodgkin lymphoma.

CDR3 residues: CASSQQGQLGSPLHF. Written as DNA, the CDR3 is TGTGCCAGCAGCCAACAAGGGCAGCTAGGCTCACCCCTCCACTTT. This chain joins TRBV6-5 and TRBJ1-6, with D uncertain. The germline V gene has CDR1 MNHEY and CDR2 SVGAGI. The CDR3 has 15 amino acids. V lost 6 bases and J lost 10, with 19 bases in between.